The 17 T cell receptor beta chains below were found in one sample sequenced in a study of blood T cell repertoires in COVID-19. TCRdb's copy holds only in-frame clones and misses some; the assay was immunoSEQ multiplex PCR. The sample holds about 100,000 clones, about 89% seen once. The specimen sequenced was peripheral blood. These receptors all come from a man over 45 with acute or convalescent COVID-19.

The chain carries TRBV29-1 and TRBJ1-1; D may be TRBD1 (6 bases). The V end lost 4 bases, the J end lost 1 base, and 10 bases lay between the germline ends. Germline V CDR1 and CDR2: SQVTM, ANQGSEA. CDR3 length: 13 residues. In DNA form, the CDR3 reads TGCAGCGTTGGAAGAGGGGGGAACACTGAAGCTTTCTTT. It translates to CSVGRGGNTEAFF.

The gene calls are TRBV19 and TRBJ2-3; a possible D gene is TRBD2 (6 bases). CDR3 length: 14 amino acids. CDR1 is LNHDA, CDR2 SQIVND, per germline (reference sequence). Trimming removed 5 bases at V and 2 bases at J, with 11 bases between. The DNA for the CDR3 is TGTGCCAGTAGTGTCGGGGGACTCACAGATACGCAGTATTTT. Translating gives CASSVGGLTDTQYF.

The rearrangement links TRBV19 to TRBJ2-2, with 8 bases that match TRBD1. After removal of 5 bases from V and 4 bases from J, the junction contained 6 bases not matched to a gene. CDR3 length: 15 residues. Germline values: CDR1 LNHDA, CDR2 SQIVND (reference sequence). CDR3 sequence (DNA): TGTGCCAGTAGTCCTCAGGGGGCTACCACCGGGGAGCTGTTTTTT. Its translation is CASSPQGATTGELFF.

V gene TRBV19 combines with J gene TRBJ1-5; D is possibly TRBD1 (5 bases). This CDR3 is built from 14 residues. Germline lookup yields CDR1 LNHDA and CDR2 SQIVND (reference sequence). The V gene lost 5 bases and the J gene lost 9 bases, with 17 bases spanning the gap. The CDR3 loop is CASSPWTVGGPQHF. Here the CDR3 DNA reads TGTGCCAGTAGTCCTTGGACGGTCGGGGGGCCCCAGCATTTT. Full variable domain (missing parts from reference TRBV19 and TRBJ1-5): DGGITQSPKYLFRKEGQNVTLSCEQNLNHDAMYWYRQDPGQGLRLIYYSQIVNDFQKGDIAEGYSVSREKKESFPLTVTSAQKNPTAFYLCASSPWTVGGPQHFGDGTRLSIL.

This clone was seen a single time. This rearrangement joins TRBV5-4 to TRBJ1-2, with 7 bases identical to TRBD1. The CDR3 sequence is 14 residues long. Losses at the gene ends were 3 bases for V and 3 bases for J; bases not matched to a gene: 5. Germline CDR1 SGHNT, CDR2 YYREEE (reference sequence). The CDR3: CASSSGGKDYGYTF. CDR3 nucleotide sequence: TGTGCCAGCAGCTCAGGGGGGAAGGACTATGGCTACACCTTC.

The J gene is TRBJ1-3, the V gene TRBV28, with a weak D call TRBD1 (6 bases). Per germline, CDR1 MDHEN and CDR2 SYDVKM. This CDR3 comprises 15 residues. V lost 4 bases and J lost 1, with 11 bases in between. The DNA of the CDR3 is TGTGCCAGCAGTTCCTACGACAGGTCTGGAAACACCATATATTTT. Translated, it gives CASSSYDRSGNTIYF.

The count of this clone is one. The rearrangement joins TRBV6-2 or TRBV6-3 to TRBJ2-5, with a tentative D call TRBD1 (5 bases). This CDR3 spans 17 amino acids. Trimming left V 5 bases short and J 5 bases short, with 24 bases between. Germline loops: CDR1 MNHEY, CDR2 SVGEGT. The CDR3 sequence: CASSQFSKGSPRETQYF. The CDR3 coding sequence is TGTGCCAGCAGTCAGTTCTCTAAGGGGTCCCCTAGGGAGACCCAGTACTTC.

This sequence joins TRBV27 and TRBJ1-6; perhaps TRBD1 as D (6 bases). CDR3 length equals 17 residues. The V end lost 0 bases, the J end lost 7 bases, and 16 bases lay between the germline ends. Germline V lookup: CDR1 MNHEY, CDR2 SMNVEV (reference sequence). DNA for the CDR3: TGTGCCAGCAGTTTATCAATTCTCCGGACAGAAAATTCACCCCTCCACTTT. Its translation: CASSLSILRTENSPLHF.

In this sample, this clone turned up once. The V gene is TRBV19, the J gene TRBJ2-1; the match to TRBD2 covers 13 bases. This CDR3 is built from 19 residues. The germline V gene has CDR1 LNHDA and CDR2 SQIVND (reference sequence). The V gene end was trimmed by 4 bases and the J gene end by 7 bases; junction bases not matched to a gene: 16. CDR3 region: CASSTTLQKTSGRKNEQFF. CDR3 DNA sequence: TGTGCCAGTAGTACCACGCTCCAAAAGACTAGCGGGAGGAAGAATGAGCAGTTCTTC.

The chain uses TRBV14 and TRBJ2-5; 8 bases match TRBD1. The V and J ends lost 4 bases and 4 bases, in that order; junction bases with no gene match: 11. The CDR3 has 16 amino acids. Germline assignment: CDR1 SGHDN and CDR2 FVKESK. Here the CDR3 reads CASSRTTPGQAETQYF. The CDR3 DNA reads TGTGCCAGCAGCCGGACCACACCGGGACAGGCAGAGACCCAGTACTTC.

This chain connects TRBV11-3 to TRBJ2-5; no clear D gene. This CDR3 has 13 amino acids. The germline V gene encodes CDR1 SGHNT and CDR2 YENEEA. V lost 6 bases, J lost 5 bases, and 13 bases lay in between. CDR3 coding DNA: TGTGCCAGCAGTTTGGTGGCTCTGGAGACCCAGTACTTC. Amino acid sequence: CASSLVALETQYF.

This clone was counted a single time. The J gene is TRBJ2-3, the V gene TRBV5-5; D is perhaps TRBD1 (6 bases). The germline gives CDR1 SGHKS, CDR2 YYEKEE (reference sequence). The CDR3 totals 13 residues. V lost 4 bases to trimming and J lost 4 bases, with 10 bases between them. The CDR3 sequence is CASSSYRADTQYF. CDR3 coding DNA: TGTGCCAGCAGCAGCTACAGGGCAGATACGCAGTATTTT.

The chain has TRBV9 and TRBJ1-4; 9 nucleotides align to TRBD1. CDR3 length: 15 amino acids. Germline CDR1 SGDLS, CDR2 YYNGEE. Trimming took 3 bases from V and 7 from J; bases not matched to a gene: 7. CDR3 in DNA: TGTGCCAGCAGCGAATCCGGGACAGGGACTGAAAAACTGTTTTTT. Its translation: CASSESGTGTEKLFF.

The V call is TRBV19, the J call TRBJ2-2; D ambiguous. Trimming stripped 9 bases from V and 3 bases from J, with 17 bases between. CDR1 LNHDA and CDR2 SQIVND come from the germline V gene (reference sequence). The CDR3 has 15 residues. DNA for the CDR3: TGTGCCAGCCTTCCCCGGGTGAGGTACACCGGGGAGCTGTTTTTT. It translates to CASLPRVRYTGELFF.

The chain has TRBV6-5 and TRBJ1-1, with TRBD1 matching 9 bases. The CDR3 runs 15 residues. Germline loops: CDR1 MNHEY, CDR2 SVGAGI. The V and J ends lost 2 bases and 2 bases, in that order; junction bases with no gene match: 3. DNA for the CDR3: TGTGCCAGCAGTTACCAGGACAGGGGAAACACTGAAGCTTTCTTT. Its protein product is CASSYQDRGNTEAFF.

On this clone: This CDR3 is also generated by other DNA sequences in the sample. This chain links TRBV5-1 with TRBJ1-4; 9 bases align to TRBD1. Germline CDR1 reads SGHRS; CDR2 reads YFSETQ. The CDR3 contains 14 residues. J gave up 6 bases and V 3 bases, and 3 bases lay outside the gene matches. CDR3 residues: CASSSGTGYEKLFF. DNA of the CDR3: TGCGCCAGCAGCTCCGGGACAGGGTATGAAAAACTGTTTTTT.

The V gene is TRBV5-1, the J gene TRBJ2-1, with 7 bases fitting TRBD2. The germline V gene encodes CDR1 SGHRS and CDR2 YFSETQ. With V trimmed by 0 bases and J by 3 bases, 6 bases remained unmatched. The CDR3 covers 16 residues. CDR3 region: CASSLGSSGFYNEQFF. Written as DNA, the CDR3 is TGCGCCAGCAGCTTGGGGTCTAGCGGATTCTACAATGAGCAGTTCTTC.